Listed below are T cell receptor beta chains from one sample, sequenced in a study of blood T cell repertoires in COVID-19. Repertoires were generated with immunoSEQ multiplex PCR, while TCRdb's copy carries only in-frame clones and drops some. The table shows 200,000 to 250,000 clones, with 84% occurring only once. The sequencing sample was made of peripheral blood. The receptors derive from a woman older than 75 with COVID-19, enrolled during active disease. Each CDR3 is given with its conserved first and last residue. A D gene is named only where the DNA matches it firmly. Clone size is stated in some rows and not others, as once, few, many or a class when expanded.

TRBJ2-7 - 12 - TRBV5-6 CASSLAGDGLYF TGTGCCAGCAGCTTGGCGGGGGACGGCTTATACTTC
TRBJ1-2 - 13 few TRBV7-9 CASSLPGNYGYTF TGTGCCAGCAGCTTACCCGGGAACTATGGCTACACCTTC
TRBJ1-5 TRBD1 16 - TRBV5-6 CASSLALGQGGQPQHF TGTGCCAGCAGCTTGGCTTTGGGACAGGGAGGACAGCCCCAGCATTTT
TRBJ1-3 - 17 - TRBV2 CASSEMSWGGVGNTIYF TGTGCCAGCAGTGAGATGTCATGGGGGGGGGTCGGAAACACCATATATTTT
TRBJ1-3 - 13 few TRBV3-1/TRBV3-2 CASRLSSGNTIYF TGTGCCAGCCGCCTTAGCTCTGGAAACACCATATATTTT
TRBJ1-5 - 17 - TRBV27 CASSSRDVAGEKQPQHF TGTGCCAGCAGTTCGCGTGACGTGGCGGGGGAGAAACAGCCCCAGCATTTT
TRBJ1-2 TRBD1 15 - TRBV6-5 CASSYSRYRGYGYTF TGTGCCAGCAGTTACTCCCGGTACAGGGGGTATGGCTACACCTTC
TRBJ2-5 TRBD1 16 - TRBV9 CASSPRDRGGAETQYF TGTGCCAGCAGCCCCCGGGACAGGGGTGGGGCAGAGACCCAGTACTTC
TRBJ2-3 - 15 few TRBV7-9 CASSLVEDSTDTQYF TGTGCCAGCAGCTTAGTGGAGGACAGCACAGATACGCAGTATTTT
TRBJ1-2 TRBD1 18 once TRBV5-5 CASSFGWDRGAINYGYTF TGTGCCAGCAGCTTTGGTTGGGACAGGGGCGCAATTAACTATGGCTACACCTTC
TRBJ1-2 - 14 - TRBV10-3 CAITDGGLNYGYTF TGTGCCATCACCGACGGGGGGTTGAACTATGGCTACACCTTC
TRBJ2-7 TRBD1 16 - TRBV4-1 CASRRDRDRGLYEQYF TGCGCCAGCAGGCGAGACCGGGACAGGGGGCTCTACGAGCAGTACTTC
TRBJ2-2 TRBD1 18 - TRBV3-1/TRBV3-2 CASSQDRTGGLNTGELFF TGTGCCAGCAGCCAAGATCGGACAGGGGGCCTGAACACCGGGGAGCTGTTTTTT
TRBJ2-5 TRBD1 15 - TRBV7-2 CASSLAGTGQETQYF TGTGCCAGCAGCTTGGCCGGGACAGGACAAGAGACCCAGTACTTC
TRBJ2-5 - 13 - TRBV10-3 CASRRQGQETQYF TGTGCCTCGAGAAGGCAGGGCCAAGAGACCCAGTACTTC
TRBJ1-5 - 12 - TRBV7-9 CASSLANQPQHF TGTGCCAGCAGCTTGGCCAATCAGCCCCAGCATTTT
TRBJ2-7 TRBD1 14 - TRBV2 CAGTTGNFAYEQYF TGTGCCGGTACGACAGGGAACTTTGCCTACGAGCAGTACTTC
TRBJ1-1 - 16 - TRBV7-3 CASGRGGRGLNTEAFF TGTGCCAGCGGTCGCGGGGGTAGGGGCCTGAACACTGAAGCTTTCTTT
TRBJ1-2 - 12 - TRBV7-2 CASSPNKWGYTF TGTGCCAGCAGCCCTAATAAGTGGGGCTACACCTTC
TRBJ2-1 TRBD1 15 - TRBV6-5 CASSYGTGNVGEQFF TGTGCCAGCAGTTACGGGACAGGGAACGTGGGTGAGCAGTTCTTC
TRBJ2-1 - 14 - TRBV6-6 CASCLGASYNEQFF TGTGCCAGCTGCTTGGGGGCCTCGTACAATGAGCAGTTCTTC
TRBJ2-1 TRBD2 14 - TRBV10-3 CAIRGLGLTDEQFF TGTGCCATCAGGGGACTAGGCCTGACCGATGAGCAGTTCTTC
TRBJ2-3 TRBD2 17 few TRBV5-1 CASQSGPAGGMGDTQYF TGCGCCAGCCAATCCGGTCCGGCGGGGGGGATGGGAGATACGCAGTATTTT
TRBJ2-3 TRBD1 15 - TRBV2 CASSENQGATDTQYF TGTGCCAGCAGTGAAAATCAGGGGGCCACAGATACGCAGTATTTT
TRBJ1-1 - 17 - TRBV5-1 CASSLALGYSGNTEAFF TGCGCCAGCAGCTTGGCCCTTGGGTATTCGGGGAACACTGAAGCTTTCTTT
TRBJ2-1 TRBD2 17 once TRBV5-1 CASSFGLAGSSYNEQFF TGCGCCAGCAGCTTCGGACTAGCGGGTAGCTCCTACAATGAGCAGTTCTTC
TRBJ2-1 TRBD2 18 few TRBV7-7 CASSLHGTSVSSYNEQFF TGTGCTAGCAGCTTACACGGGACTAGCGTGAGCTCCTACAATGAGCAGTTCTTC
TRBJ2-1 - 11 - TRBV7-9 CASSLHNEQFF TGTGCCAGCAGCCTCCACAATGAGCAGTTCTTC
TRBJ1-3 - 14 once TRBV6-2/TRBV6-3 CASSFRSSGNTIYF TGTGCCAGCAGTTTTAGGAGCTCTGGAAACACCATATATTTT
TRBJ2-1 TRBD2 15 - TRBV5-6 CASSLAYLAASEQFF TGTGCCAGCAGCTTGGCGTACCTAGCGGCGAGTGAGCAGTTCTTC
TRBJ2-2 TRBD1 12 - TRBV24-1 CATAGGPGELFF TGTGCCACAGCAGGGGGACCCGGGGAGCTGTTTTTT
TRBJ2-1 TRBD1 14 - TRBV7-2 CASSRDRFSSEQFF TGTGCCAGCAGTCGGGACAGGTTTAGTAGTGAGCAGTTCTTC
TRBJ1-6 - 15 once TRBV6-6 CASSSRDTLNSPLHF TGTGCCAGCAGTTCAAGGGACACCCTAAATTCACCCCTCCACTTT
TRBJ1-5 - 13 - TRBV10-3 CAIGGYSNQPQHF TGTGCCATCGGGGGCTATAGCAATCAGCCCCAGCATTTT
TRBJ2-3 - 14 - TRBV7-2 CASSLQGTEDTQYF TGTGCCAGCAGCTTACAGGGTACCGAAGATACGCAGTATTTT
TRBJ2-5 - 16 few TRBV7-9 CASSSLGGRVAETQYF TGTGCCAGCAGCTCGCTGGGGGGACGGGTGGCAGAGACCCAGTACTTC
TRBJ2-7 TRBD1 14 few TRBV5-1 CASSWGQGAQEQYF TGCGCCAGCAGCTGGGGACAGGGGGCGCAGGAGCAGTACTTC
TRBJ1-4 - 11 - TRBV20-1 CSATHRPKLFF TGCAGTGCTACACACAGGCCAAAACTGTTTTTT
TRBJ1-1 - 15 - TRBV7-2 CASRSQGGKGTEAFF TGTGCCAGCAGGTCCCAGGGAGGAAAGGGGACTGAAGCTTTCTTT
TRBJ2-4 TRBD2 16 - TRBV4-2 CASSQELLADGNIQYF TGTGCCAGCAGCCAAGAGCTACTAGCGGACGGGAACATTCAGTACTTC
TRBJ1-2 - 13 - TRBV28 CASSFPRAGGYTF TGTGCCAGCAGTTTCCCCAGGGCGGGAGGCTACACCTTC
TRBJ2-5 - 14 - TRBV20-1 CSASRRGLRETQYF TGCAGTGCTAGTCGGAGGGGGCTGAGGGAGACCCAGTACTTC
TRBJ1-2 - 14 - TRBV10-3 CAISVEPYNYGYTF TGTGCCATCAGTGTAGAGCCCTATAACTATGGCTACACCTTC
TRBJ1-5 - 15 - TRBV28 CASSFSRRGNQPQHF TGTGCCAGCAGTTTTTCCCGGCGGGGCAATCAGCCCCAGCATTTT
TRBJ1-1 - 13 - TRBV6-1 CASSVAMNTEAFF TGTGCCAGCAGTGTAGCCATGAACACTGAAGCTTTCTTT
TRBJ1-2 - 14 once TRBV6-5 CASRSGQGGYGYTF TGTGCCAGCAGATCAGGGCAGGGAGGCTATGGCTACACCTTC
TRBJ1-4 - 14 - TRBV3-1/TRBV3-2 CASSLGAVNEKLFF TGTGCCAGCAGCCTTGGGGCCGTTAATGAAAAACTGTTTTTT
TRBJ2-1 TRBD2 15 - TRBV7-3 CASSLSGSSYNEQFF TGTGCCAGCAGCTTAAGCGGGAGCTCCTACAATGAGCAGTTCTTC
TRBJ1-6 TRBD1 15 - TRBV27 CASSSGTGTNSPLHF TGTGCCAGCAGTTCCGGGACAGGGACTAACTCACCCCTCCACTTT
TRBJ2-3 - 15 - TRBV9 CASSVEARRTDTQYF TGTGCCAGCAGCGTAGAGGCTAGACGGACAGATACGCAGTATTTT
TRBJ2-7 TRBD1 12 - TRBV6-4 CASRTDRAEQYF TGTGCCAGCAGAACGGACAGGGCCGAGCAGTACTTC
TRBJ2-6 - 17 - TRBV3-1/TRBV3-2 CASSTGLVTSGANVLTF TGTGCCAGCAGCACAGGGCTAGTTACCTCTGGGGCCAACGTCCTGACTTTC
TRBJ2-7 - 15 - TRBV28 CASSSTGQREGEQYF TGTGCCAGCAGTTCCACAGGACAGCGGGAAGGGGAGCAGTACTTC
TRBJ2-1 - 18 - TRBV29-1 CTGVRWGDGRLDDNEQFF TGCACCGGGGTCCGCTGGGGGGACGGGAGATTAGATGATAATGAGCAGTTCTTC
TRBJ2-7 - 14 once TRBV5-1 CASSLGQGPYEQYF TGCGCCAGCAGCTTGGGGCAGGGCCCCTACGAGCAGTACTTC
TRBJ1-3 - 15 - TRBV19 CASSIQGISGNTIYF TGTGCCAGTAGTATTCAGGGGATCTCTGGAAACACCATATATTTT
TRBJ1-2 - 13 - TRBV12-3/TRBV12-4 CASSFAGTGGYTF TGTGCCAGCAGTTTTGCGGGAACGGGTGGCTACACCTTC